The clone carrying this T cell receptor beta chain was picked up many times. As yet, its antigen is unknown. Researchers took RNA transcripts and amplified the TCR beta CDR3 regions from them. The HTBI primer set drove a first-round RT-PCR of the TCR CDR3. TCRdb itself ran the multiplex PCR reads through MiXCR, one entry per CDR3 protein. This table holds hundreds of thousands of distinct CDR3 sequences, under 15% found once. Cells are PBMCs isolated from about 10 ml of fresh blood. These data come from a study of T cells in Graves' hyperthyroidism and ophthalmopathy. In the study overall: Before treatment of any kind, peripheral blood was taken at initial diagnosis. Study-level results: Clonotypes that were expanded in thyroid above 0.001 mostly appeared in blood too. The model forecast ophthalmopathy, anticipating it by a median 6.5 months before onset.

Trimming took 2 bases from V and 0 from J, leaving 11 bases between them. CDR1 and CDR2 from the germline V gene are SGHTA and FQGNSA. The CDR3 is made up of 15 amino acids. This rearrangement joins TRBV7-2 to TRBJ2-7, with a possible D match to TRBD1 (7 bases). The sequence was obtained from a woman aged 40 to 50 with Graves' ophthalmopathy. The specimen sequenced was blood. The chain's CDR3 is CASSLSGGSSYEQYF. The CDR3, as DNA: TGTGCCAGCAGCTTATCAGGGGGGAGCTCCTACGAGCAGTACTTC.